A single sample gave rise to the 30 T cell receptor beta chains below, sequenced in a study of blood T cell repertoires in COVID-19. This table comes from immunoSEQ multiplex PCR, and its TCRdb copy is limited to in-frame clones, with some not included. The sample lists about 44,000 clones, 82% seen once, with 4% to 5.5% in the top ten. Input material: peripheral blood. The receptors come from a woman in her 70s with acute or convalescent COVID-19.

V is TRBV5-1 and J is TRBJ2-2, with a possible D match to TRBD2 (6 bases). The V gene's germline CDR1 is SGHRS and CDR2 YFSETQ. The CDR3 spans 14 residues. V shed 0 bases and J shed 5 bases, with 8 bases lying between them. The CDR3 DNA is TGCGCCAGCAGCTTGGCGGGGGAAACCGGGGAGCTGTTTTTT. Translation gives CASSLAGETGELFF. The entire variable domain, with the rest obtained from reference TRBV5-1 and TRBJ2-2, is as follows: KAGVTQTPRYLIKTRGQQVTLSCSPISGHRSVSWYQQTPGQGLQFLFEYFSETQRNKGNFPGRFSGRQFSNSRSEMNVSTLELGDSALYLCASSLAGETGELFFGEGSRLTVL.

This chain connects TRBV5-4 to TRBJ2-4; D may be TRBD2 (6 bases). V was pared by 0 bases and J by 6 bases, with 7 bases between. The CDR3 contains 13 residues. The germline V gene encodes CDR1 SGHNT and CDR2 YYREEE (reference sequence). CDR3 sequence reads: CASSLAGVNIQYF. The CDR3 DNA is TGTGCCAGCAGCTTGGCGGGAGTAAACATTCAGTACTTC.

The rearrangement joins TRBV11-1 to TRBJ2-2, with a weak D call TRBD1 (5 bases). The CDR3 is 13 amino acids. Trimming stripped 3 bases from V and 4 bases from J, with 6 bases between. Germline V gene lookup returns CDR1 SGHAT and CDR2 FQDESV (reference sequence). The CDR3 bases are TGTGCCAGCAGCTTCAGGGTCACCGGGGAGCTGTTTTTT. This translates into CASSFRVTGELFF.

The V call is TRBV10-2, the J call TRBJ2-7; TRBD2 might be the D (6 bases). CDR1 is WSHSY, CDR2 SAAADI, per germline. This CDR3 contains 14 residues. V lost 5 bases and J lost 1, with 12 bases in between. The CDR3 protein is CASSPGAGSYEQYF. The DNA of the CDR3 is TGCGCCAGCAGTCCTGGGGCGGGGTCCTACGAGCAGTACTTC.

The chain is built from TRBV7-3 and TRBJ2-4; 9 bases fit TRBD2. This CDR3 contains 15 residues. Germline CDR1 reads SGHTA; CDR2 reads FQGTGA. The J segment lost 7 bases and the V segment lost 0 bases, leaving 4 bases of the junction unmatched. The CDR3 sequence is CASSLTGTSFNIQYF. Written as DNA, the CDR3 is TGTGCCAGCAGCTTAACCGGGACTAGCTTTAACATTCAGTACTTC.

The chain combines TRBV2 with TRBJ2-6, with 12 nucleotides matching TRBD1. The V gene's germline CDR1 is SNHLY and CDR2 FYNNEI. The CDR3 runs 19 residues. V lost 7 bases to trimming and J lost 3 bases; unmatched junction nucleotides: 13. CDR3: CASTGWDRGRGSGANVLTF. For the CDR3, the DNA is TGTGCCAGCACAGGGTGGGACAGGGGGCGCGGCAGTGGGGCCAACGTCCTGACTTTC.

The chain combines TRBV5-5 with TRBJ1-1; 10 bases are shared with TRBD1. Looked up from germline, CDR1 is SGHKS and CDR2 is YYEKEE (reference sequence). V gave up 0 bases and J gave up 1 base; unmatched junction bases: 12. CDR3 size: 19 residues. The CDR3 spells CASSLGPGTGERRNTEAFF. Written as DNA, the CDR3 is TGTGCCAGCAGCTTGGGCCCCGGGACAGGGGAGCGTAGGAACACTGAAGCTTTCTTT.

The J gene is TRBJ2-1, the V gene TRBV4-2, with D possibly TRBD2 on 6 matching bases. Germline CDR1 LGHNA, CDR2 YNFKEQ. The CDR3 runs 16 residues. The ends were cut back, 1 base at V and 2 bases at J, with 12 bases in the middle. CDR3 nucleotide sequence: TGTGCCAGCAGCCAAGGGTGGGGGGAGGCCTACAATGAGCAGTTCTTC. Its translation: CASSQGWGEAYNEQFF.

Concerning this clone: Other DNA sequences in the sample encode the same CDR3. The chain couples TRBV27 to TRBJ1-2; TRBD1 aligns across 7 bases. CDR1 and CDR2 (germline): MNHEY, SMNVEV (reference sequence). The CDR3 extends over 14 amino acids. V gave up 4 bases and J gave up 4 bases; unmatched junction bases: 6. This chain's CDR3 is CASSSRDSLYGYTF. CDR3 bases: TGTGCCAGCAGTTCCCGGGACAGTCTCTATGGCTACACCTTC.

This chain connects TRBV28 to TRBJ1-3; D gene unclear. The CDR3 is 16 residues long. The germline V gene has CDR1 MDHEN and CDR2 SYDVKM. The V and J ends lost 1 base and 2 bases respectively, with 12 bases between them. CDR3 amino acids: CASSLFAAGAGNTIYF. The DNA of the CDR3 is TGTGCCAGCAGTTTATTCGCCGCGGGAGCTGGAAACACCATATATTTT.

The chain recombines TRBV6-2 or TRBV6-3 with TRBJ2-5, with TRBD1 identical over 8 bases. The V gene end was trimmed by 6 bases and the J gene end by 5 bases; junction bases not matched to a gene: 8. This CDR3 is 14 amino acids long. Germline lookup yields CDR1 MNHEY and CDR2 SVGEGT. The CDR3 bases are TGTGCCAGCAGCCTCAGGGGGCCGAGGGAGACCCAGTACTTC. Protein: CASSLRGPRETQYF.

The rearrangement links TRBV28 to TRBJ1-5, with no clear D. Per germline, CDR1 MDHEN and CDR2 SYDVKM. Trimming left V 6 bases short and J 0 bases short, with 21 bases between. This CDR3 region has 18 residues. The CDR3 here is CASSRSESGSYSNQPQHF. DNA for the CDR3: TGTGCCAGCAGCAGATCAGAGTCCGGGTCATATAGCAATCAGCCCCAGCATTTT. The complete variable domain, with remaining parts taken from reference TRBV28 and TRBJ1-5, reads DVKVTQSSRYLVKRTGEKVFLECVQDMDHENMFWYRQDPGLGLRLIYFSYDVKMKEKGDIPEGYSVSREKKERFSLILESASTNQTSMYLCASSRSESGSYSNQPQHFGDGTRLSIL.

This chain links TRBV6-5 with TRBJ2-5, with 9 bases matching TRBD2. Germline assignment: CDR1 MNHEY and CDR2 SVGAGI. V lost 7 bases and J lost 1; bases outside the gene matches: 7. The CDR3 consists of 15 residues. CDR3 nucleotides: TGTGCCAGCATATCAGGCGGGGGGGGCCAAGAGACCCAGTACTTC. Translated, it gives CASISGGGGQETQYF.

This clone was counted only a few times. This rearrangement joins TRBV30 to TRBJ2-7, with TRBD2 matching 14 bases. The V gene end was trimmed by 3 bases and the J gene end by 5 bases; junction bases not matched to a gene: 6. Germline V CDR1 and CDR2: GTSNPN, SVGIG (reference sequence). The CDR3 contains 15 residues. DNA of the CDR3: TGTGCCTGGAGCCGGGGACTAGCGGGAGCGGACGAGCAGTACTTC. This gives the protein CAWSRGLAGADEQYF. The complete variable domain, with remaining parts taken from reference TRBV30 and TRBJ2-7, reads SQTIHQWPATLVQPVGSPLSLECTVEGTSNPNLYWYRQAAGRGLQLLFYSVGIGQISSEVPQNLSASRPQDRQFILSSKKLLLSDSGFYLCAWSRGLAGADEQYFGPGTRLTVT.

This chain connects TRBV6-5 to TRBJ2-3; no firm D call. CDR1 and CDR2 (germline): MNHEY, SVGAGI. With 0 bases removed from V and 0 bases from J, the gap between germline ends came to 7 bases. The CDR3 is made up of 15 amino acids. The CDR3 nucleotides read TGTGCCAGCAGTTACTCGAAGCCTAGCACAGATACGCAGTATTTT. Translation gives CASSYSKPSTDTQYF.

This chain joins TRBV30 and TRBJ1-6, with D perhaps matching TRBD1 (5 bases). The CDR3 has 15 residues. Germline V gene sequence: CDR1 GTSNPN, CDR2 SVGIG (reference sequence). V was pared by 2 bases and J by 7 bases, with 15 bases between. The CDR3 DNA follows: TGTGCCTGGAGTCCCCCCGGGGGAGTCAATTCACCCCTCCACTTT. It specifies CAWSPPGGVNSPLHF.

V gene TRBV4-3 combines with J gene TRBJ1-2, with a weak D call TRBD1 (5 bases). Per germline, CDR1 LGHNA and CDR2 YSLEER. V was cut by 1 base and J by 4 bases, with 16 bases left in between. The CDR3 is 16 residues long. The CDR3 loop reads CASSQGLGGKGYGYTF. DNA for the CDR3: TGCGCCAGCAGCCAAGGACTCGGGGGGAAGGGCTATGGCTACACCTTC.

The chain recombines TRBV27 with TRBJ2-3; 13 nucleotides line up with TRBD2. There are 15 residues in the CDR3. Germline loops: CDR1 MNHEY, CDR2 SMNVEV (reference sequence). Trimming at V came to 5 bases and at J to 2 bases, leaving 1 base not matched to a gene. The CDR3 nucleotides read TGTGCCAGCAGTACTAGCGGGGGGGACACAGATACGCAGTATTTT. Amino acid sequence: CASSTSGGDTDTQYF.

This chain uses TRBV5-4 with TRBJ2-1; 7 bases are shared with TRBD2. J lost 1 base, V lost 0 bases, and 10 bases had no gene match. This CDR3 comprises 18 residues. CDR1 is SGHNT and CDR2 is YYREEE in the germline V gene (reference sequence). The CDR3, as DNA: TGTGCCAGCAGCTTGGAGGGTCTAGCGGTAGGTTCCTACAATGAGCAGTTCTTC. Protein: CASSLEGLAVGSYNEQFF.

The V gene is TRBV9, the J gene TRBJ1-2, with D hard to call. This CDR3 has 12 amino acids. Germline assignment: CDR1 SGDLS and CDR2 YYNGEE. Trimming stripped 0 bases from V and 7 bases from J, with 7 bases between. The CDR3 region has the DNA TGTGCCAGCAGCGTAGTTGGAGGTGGCTACACCTTC. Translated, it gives CASSVVGGGYTF.

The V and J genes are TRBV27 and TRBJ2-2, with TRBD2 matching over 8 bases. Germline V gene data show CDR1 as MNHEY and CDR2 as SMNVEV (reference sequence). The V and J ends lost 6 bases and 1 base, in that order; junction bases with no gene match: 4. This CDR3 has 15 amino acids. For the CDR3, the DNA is TGTGCCAGCAGCGGCGGGGGGCGGAACACCGGGGAGCTGTTTTTT. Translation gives CASSGGGRNTGELFF.

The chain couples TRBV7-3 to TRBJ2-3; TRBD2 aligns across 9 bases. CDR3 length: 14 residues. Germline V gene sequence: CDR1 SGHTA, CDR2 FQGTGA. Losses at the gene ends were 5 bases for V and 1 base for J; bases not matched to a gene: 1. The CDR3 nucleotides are TGTGCCAGCAGCCCTAGCGGGGGCACAGATACGCAGTATTTT. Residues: CASSPSGGTDTQYF.

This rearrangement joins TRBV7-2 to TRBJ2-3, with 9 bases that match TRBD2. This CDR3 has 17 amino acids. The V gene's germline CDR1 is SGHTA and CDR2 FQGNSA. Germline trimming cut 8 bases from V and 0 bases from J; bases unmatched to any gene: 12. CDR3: CASAASALAGSTDTQYF. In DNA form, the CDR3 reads TGTGCCAGCGCCGCAAGCGCCCTAGCGGGAAGCACAGATACGCAGTATTTT.

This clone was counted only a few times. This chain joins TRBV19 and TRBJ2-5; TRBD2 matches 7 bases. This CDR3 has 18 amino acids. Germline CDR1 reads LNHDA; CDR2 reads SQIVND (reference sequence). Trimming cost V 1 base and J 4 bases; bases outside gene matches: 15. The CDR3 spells CASSIGPLAGVDIETQYF. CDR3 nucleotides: TGTGCCAGTAGTATAGGCCCTCTGGCGGGAGTCGATATAGAGACCCAGTACTTC.

CDR3 coding DNA: TGTGCCAGCAGCCCGTATCGGGACAGCTCTGGAAACACCATATATTTT. It codes for CASSPYRDSSGNTIYF. This sequence joins TRBV7-6 and TRBJ1-3; TRBD1 agrees at 7 bases. The CDR3 runs 16 residues. Germline CDR1 is SGHVS and CDR2 is FNYEAQ. The V and J ends lost 5 bases and 0 bases, in that order; junction bases with no gene match: 7.

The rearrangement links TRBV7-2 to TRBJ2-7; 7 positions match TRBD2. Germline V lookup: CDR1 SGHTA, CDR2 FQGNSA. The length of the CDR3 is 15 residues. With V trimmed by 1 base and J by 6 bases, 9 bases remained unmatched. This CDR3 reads CASSLVAGEGGEQYF. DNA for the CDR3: TGTGCCAGCAGCTTAGTTGCGGGAGAGGGAGGCGAGCAGTACTTC.

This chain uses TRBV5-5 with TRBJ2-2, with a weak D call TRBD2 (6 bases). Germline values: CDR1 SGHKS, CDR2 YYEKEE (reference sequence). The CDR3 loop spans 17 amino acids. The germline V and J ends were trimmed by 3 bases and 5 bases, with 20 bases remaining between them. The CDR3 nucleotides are TGTGCCAGCAGCTCGAGAGGCGGGGAATGGGTAACCGGGGAGCTGTTTTTT. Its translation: CASSSRGGEWVTGELFF.

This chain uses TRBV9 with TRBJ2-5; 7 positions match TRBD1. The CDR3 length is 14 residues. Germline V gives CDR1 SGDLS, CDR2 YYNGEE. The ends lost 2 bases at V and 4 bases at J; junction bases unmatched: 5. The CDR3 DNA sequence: TGTGCCAGCAGCGTTTCGACAGGGAGAGAGACCCAGTACTTC. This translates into CASSVSTGRETQYF.

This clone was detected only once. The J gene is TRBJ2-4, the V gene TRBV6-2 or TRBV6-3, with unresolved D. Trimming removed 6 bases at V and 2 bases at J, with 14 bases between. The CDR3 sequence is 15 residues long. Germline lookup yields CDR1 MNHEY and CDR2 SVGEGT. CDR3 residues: CASSIIRVSKNIQYF. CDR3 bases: TGTGCCAGCAGCATTATCCGGGTGTCCAAAAACATTCAGTACTTC.

DNA for the CDR3: TGTGCCTGGACCAAAGGCAGGAACTACGAGCAGTACTTC. Translated, it gives CAWTKGRNYEQYF. This chain connects TRBV30 to TRBJ2-7, with D unresolved. The CDR3 extends over 13 amino acids. Trimming pared 4 bases from V and 3 bases from J, leaving 13 bases between. The germline gives CDR1 GTSNPN, CDR2 SVGIG (reference sequence).